This TCR beta chain is drawn from a study of blood T cell repertoires in COVID-19. Assay used: immunoSEQ multiplex PCR; TCRdb lists only in-frame clones, some missing. Of under 30,000 clones in the sample, about 91% were seen once. Germline V gene sequence: CDR1 SGHAT, CDR2 FQNNGV. With 5 bases clipped from V and 7 bases from J, the junction kept 14 bases outside the gene matches. The CDR3 spans 17 residues. This rearrangement joins TRBV11-2 to TRBJ2-1, with TRBD2 identical over 10 bases. Sequenced material: peripheral blood. The clonotype comes from a human donor in a cohort sampled during active COVID-19. As DNA, the CDR3 is TGTGCCAGCAGCAAAAGGACTAGCGGCTTTCTTTTAAATGAGCAGTTCTTC. Protein sequence: CASSKRTSGFLLNEQFF.